Listed below are T cell receptor beta chains from one sample, sequenced in a study of control samples from healthy donors and cancer patients. The data were produced by immunoSEQ multiplex PCR, yet TCRdb's version contains in-frame clones alone and is incomplete. This sample yields about 170,000 clones, of which about 87% are seen a single time; more than 10% belongs to the top ten. Sequences were obtained from blood. The source of these receptors is a man aged 25-40 years in good health. Each CDR3 is given with its conserved first and last residue. A D gene is named only where the DNA matches it firmly. Rows may omit the clone size; those that give it use once, few, many or a size class.

TRBJ2-7	.	.	TRBV28	CASSRQVYEQYF	TGTGCCAGCAGCCGACAAGTCTACGAGCAGTACTTC
TRBJ2-3	.	once	TRBV5-1	CASSLDGPSEGADTQYF	TGCGCCAGCAGCTTGGACGGCCCTAGTGAGGGCGCAGATACGCAGTATTTT
TRBJ1-6	TRBD1	.	TRBV19	CASSYGTGSSSISPLHF	TGTGCCAGTAGTTACGGGACAGGGTCCTCCTCCATTTCACCCCTCCACTTT
TRBJ2-5	TRBD2	.	TRBV7-3	CASSFSGVLGETQYF	TGTGCCAGCAGCTTTAGCGGGGTCCTTGGGGAGACCCAGTACTTC
TRBJ1-1	TRBD1	once	TRBV6-5	CASSYRWTGGDTEAFF	TGTGCCAGCAGTTACCGGTGGACAGGGGGGGATACTGAAGCTTTCTTT
TRBJ2-1	.	.	TRBV6-5	CASSYPRADGNEQFF	TGTGCCAGCAGTTATCCGCGGGCGGATGGCAATGAGCAGTTCTTC
TRBJ2-7	TRBD2	.	TRBV18	CASSQTSGVTYEQYF	TGTGCCAGCTCCCAGACTAGCGGAGTCACCTACGAGCAGTACTTC
TRBJ2-7	.	.	TRBV7-8	CASSLEGKREQYF	TGTGCCAGCAGCCTAGAGGGGAAACGGGAGCAGTACTTC
TRBJ1-1	.	.	TRBV18	CASSPLDGSNTEAFF	TGTGCCAGCTCACCTCTCGACGGAAGTAATACTGAAGCTTTCTTT
TRBJ2-4	TRBD1	.	TRBV13	CASSGGQGVNIQYF	TGTGCCAGCAGCGGAGGACAGGGGGTCAACATTCAGTACTTC
TRBJ1-2	.	.	TRBV2	CASSEDPNFYGYTF	TGTGCCAGCAGTGAAGACCCTAACTTCTATGGCTACACCTTC
TRBJ2-7	TRBD1	.	TRBV27	CASSFGTGIGEQYF	TGTGCCAGCAGTTTCGGGACAGGGATAGGCGAGCAGTACTTC
TRBJ2-1	TRBD2	.	TRBV7-9	CASSSNRDYWFF	TGTGCCAGCAGCTCAAACCGGGACTATTGGTTCTTC
TRBJ1-2	.	.	TRBV20-1	CSASSYGYTF	TGCAGTGCGTCCTCCTATGGCTACACCTTC
TRBJ2-2	.	.	TRBV21-1	CASSKDPFPRGQGIVGGELFF	TGTGCCAGCAGCAAAGATCCTTTTCCTCGGGGACAGGGGATTGTTGGCGGGGAGCTGTTTTTT
TRBJ2-1	.	hyperexpanded	TRBV7-9	CASRTGSNNEQFF	TGTGCCAGCAGGACCGGGAGTAACAATGAGCAGTTCTTC
TRBJ2-1	.	.	TRBV3-1/TRBV3-2	CASSQEIRRGNEQFF	TGTGCCAGCAGCCAAGAAATCCGCCGGGGCAATGAGCAGTTCTTC
TRBJ1-1	.	many	TRBV18	CASSPKRNTEAFF	TGTGCCAGCTCACCTAAGCGGAACACTGAAGCTTTCTTT